This T cell receptor beta chain was observed in a study of T cell clonotyping in hematopoietic cell transplantation. Time point in this sample: recipient sample about 28 days before transplant, after cytoreduction. The germline V and J ends were trimmed by 4 bases and 1 base, with 11 bases remaining between them. The CDR3 has 14 residues. CDR1 is MNHEY, CDR2 SVGAGI, per germline. The protocol was immunoSEQ multiplex PCR, while the TCRdb copy is restricted to in-frame clones and leaves out a portion. The sample lists around 21,000 clones, approximately 87% seen once, with 3.5% to 4% in the top ten. This clone was seen more than once but under ten times.

J is TRBJ2-7 and V is TRBV6-5, with D perhaps TRBD1 (5 bases). The origin of this receptor is a young man with biphenotypic leukemia. Some clones in this sample may be carry-over from other donors' samples. Specimen: peripheral blood mononuclear cells, collected before stem cell transplant. The CDR3 sequence: CASSLTASSYEQYF. The CDR3 nucleotides read TGTGCCAGCAGTTTGACAGCTAGTTCCTACGAGCAGTACTTC.